The 23 T cell receptor beta chains below were found in one sample sequenced in a study of T cells in Graves' hyperthyroidism and ophthalmopathy. Amplification targeted TCR beta CDR3 regions from RNA transcripts. TCR CDR3 underwent first-round RT-PCR with the HTBI primer set. A single record per CDR3 protein comes from TCRdb applying MiXCR to the multiplex PCR reads. The sample lists some 770,000 distinct CDR3 sequences, 16% occurring once. Sequencing was performed on blood. The source of these receptors is a man aged 18 to 30 with Graves' hyperthyroidism.

The chain combines TRBV30 with TRBJ1-1; possibly TRBD1 for D (5 bases). There are 14 residues in the CDR3. V shed 3 bases and J shed 3 bases, with 14 bases lying between them. Germline V gene sequence: CDR1 GTSNPN, CDR2 SVGIG (reference sequence). The CDR3 coding sequence is TGTGCCTGGAGCCGAGGGGTCGGATACACTGAAGCTTTCTTT. Amino acids: CAWSRGVGYTEAFF.

The chain recombines TRBV7-9 with TRBJ2-1; 11 bases are shared with TRBD1. The CDR3 has 16 residues. The V gene's germline CDR1 is SEHNR and CDR2 FQNEAQ (reference sequence). Germline trimming cut 1 base from V and 6 bases from J; bases unmatched to any gene: 5. This CDR3 reads CASSLGTGGTFNEQFF. In DNA, the CDR3 is TGTGCCAGCAGCTTAGGGACAGGGGGCACTTTCAATGAGCAGTTCTTC.

CDR3 amino acids: CASSQPKRATNEKLFF. In DNA form, the CDR3 reads TGCGCCAGCAGCCAACCCAAACGTGCAACTAATGAAAAACTGTTTTTT. The V gene is TRBV4-1, the J gene TRBJ1-4; no clear D. The CDR3 has 16 amino acids. The germline V gene encodes CDR1 MGHRA and CDR2 YSYEKL. V lost 2 bases to trimming and J lost 0 bases, with 10 bases between them.

This clonotype appeared a few times. The chain is built from TRBV29-1 and TRBJ2-1; TRBD2 might be the D (6 bases). V was trimmed by 5 bases and J by 7 bases, leaving 15 bases between them. The germline V gene has CDR1 SQVTM and CDR2 ANQGSEA. CDR3 length: 13 residues. This chain's CDR3 is CSVSGSERNEQFF. As DNA, the CDR3 is TGCAGCGTTTCCGGGAGCGAAAGGAATGAGCAGTTCTTC.

The CDR3 bases are TGTGCCATCAGTGAACCCCGACTGGGGCCTCGGCAGTTCTTC. Protein sequence: CAISEPRLGPRQFF. The J gene is TRBJ2-1, the V gene TRBV10-3; a possible D gene is TRBD1 (5 bases). This CDR3 comprises 14 residues. The V gene lost 3 bases and the J gene lost 12 bases, with 18 bases spanning the gap. CDR1 ENHRY and CDR2 SYGVKD come from the germline V gene.

This clonotype showed up many times. This chain connects TRBV20-1 to TRBJ2-7; D uncertain. Per the germline V gene, CDR1 is DFQATT and CDR2 is SNEGSKA (reference sequence). Deletions cut 2 bases from V and 0 bases from J, with 8 bases between. The length of the CDR3 is 13 residues. CDR3 coding DNA: TGCAGTGCTAGACCCGTCAACTCCTACGAGCAGTACTTC. Amino acid sequence: CSARPVNSYEQYF.

This clonotype was counted many times. The chain recombines TRBV11-2 with TRBJ2-2, with D possibly matching TRBD2 (5 bases). The CDR3 consists of 15 residues. V lost 3 bases to trimming and J lost 7 bases, with 15 bases between them. In germline, CDR1 is SGHAT, CDR2 FQNNGV. The CDR3 here is CASSFIVGAIGELFF. The CDR3 nucleotides are TGTGCCAGCAGCTTCATAGTGGGAGCTATCGGGGAGCTGTTTTTT.

On this clonotype itself: A much larger clone is a single base away; this may be a read error. This chain connects TRBV28 to TRBJ2-3; possibly TRBD1 for D (6 bases). The CDR3 loop spans 14 amino acids. V lost 5 bases and J lost 4, with 13 bases in between. Germline lookup yields CDR1 MDHEN and CDR2 SYDVKM. This CDR3 is CASSPGAASDTQYF. The CDR3 DNA follows: TGTGCCAGCAGTCCAGGGGCAGCCTCAGATACGCAGTATTTT.

This clonotype was observed at least ten times. The chain carries TRBV2 and TRBJ2-3; 9 nucleotides line up with TRBD2. Germline V gene lookup returns CDR1 SNHLY and CDR2 FYNNEI. CDR3 length: 14 amino acids. V was clipped by 8 bases and J by 0 bases; unmatched bases: 3. The DNA for the CDR3 is TGTGCCAGCCTGCTAGCGGGGAGCACAGATACGCAGTATTTT. Its translation: CASLLAGSTDTQYF. The variable domain in full, with the rest retrieved from reference TRBV2 and TRBJ2-3, is EPEVTQTPSHQVTQMGQEVILRCVPISNHLYFYWYRQILGQKVEFLVSFYNNEISEKSEIFDDQFSVERPDGSNFTLKIRSTKLEDSAMYFCASLLAGSTDTQYFGPGTRLTVL.

Of note for this clonotype: A much larger clone lies one base from this, so it may be a read error. V usage is TRBV6-5 and J usage is TRBJ1-1; no clear D gene. Trimming removed 3 bases at V and 0 bases at J, with 5 bases between. The CDR3 is 13 residues long. The germline V gene has CDR1 MNHEY and CDR2 SVGAGI. The chain's CDR3 is CASSYQMNTEAFF. The CDR3 DNA follows: TGTGCCAGCAGTTATCAGATGAACACTGAAGCTTTCTTT.

This clonotype was found a few times. The V call is TRBV6-1, the J call TRBJ2-7, with 8 bases fitting TRBD1. The V segment lost 2 bases and the J segment 3 bases; nucleotides outside the gene matches: 6. This CDR3 has 15 amino acids. In germline, CDR1 is MNHNS, CDR2 SASEGT. As DNA, the CDR3 is TGTGCCAGCAGTGAAATGGTGACAGGGGTCTACGAGCAGTACTTC. Translation: CASSEMVTGVYEQYF.

This chain connects TRBV19 to TRBJ1-4; D not resolved. Germline CDR1 and CDR2: LNHDA and SQIVND (reference sequence). The CDR3 is 16 amino acids. The V gene lost 1 base and the J gene lost 0 bases, with 9 bases spanning the gap. Written as DNA, the CDR3 is TGTGCCAGTAGTATAGGGGAGTTTGCAACTAATGAAAAACTGTTTTTT. This encodes CASSIGEFATNEKLFF.

This clonotype was found many times. V and J are TRBV24-1 and TRBJ2-1; 7 bases fit TRBD2. Trimming took 1 base from V and 4 from J; bases not matched to a gene: 6. Germline CDR1 reads KGHDR; CDR2 reads SFDVKD. The CDR3 runs 16 residues. The CDR3, as DNA: TGTGCCACCAGTGATTTTCCGGCGGGAGAGTACAATGAGCAGTTCTTC. This translates into CATSDFPAGEYNEQFF.

This clonotype was detected only a few times. As DNA, the CDR3 is TGTGCCAGCAGCTTCCGGGGCCCTGGGTTGCCCCAGCATTTT. This sequence encodes CASSFRGPGLPQHF. The chain employs TRBV11-2 and TRBJ1-5, with D possibly TRBD1 on 5 matching bases. The V gene lost 3 bases and the J gene lost 9 bases, with 15 bases spanning the gap. This CDR3 region has 14 residues. CDR1 SGHAT and CDR2 FQNNGV come from the germline V gene.

The V and J genes are TRBV19 and TRBJ2-7; D is perhaps TRBD1 (6 bases). CDR1 is LNHDA, CDR2 SQIVND, per germline (reference sequence). The CDR3 extends over 15 amino acids. With 3 bases removed from V and 1 base from J, the gap between germline ends came to 13 bases. CDR3: CASSISPTGSYEQYF. For the CDR3, the DNA is TGTGCCAGTAGTATCTCCCCTACAGGGTCCTACGAGCAGTACTTC.

The sample holds many counts of this clonotype. This rearrangement joins TRBV28 to TRBJ1-2, with D perhaps TRBD1 (5 bases). CDR3 length equals 14 residues. V shed 6 bases and J shed 4 bases, with 15 bases lying between them. The germline CDR1 and CDR2 sequences are MDHEN and SYDVKM. The CDR3 spells CASRPPGVSYGYTF. The CDR3 coding sequence is TGTGCCAGCAGACCGCCGGGGGTCAGCTATGGCTACACCTTC.

This clonotype showed up just a few times. Given a much more abundant clone one base away, this may be a read error. The genes are TRBV12-3 or TRBV12-4 and TRBJ1-1; TRBD1 might be the D (5 bases). CDR3 length: 12 residues. The ends were cut back, 2 bases at V and 6 bases at J, with 7 bases in the middle. CDR3 region: CASSLMGPEAFF. The CDR3 nucleotides are TGTGCCAGCAGTTTAATGGGGCCTGAAGCTTTCTTT.

The chain combines TRBV11-2 with TRBJ1-1, with a tentative D call TRBD1 (5 bases). The germline V gene encodes CDR1 SGHAT and CDR2 FQNNGV. V dropped 4 bases and J dropped 5 bases, with 11 bases sitting between them. The CDR3 contains 13 residues. The CDR3 sequence is CASSYNRKTEAFF. In DNA, the CDR3 is TGTGCCAGCAGCTACAACAGGAAAACTGAAGCTTTCTTT.

This clonotype appeared many times. The chain joins TRBV24-1 to TRBJ1-2; TRBD1 matches at 7 bases. Germline CDR1 KGHDR, CDR2 SFDVKD. The junction had 10 bases not matched to a gene; V was cut back by 7 bases and J by 6 bases. This CDR3 region has 14 residues. CDR3 protein: CATSPGGDRHGYTF. The CDR3 DNA reads as TGTGCCACCAGCCCCGGTGGGGACAGACATGGCTACACCTTC.

On this clonotype itself: Since a much larger clone is just one base distant, this may be a read error. The rearrangement uses TRBV28 and TRBJ1-2, with D unclear. This CDR3 contains 14 residues. The germline gives CDR1 MDHEN, CDR2 SYDVKM. Trimming cost V 4 bases and J 6 bases, with 15 bases left between them. DNA of the CDR3: TGTGCCAGCAGTTCGGACCGGAGAGCCGATGGCTACACCTTC. It encodes CASSSDRRADGYTF.

The chain recombines TRBV20-1 with TRBJ2-1; 16 bases agree with TRBD2. The CDR3 runs 13 residues. The V gene end was trimmed by 6 bases and the J gene end by 10 bases; junction bases not matched to a gene: 3. The germline V gene has CDR1 DFQATT and CDR2 SNEGSKA (reference sequence). The CDR3 DNA reads as TGCAGTGCCGGGACTAGCGGGAGGGGAGAGCAGTTCTTC. Its translation is CSAGTSGRGEQFF.

The chain carries TRBV27 and TRBJ2-7; 7 bases fit TRBD1. The V gene end was trimmed by 2 bases and the J gene end by 1 base; junction bases not matched to a gene: 8. Germline V gene lookup returns CDR1 MNHEY and CDR2 SMNVEV (reference sequence). The CDR3 length is 16 residues. CDR3 protein: CASSLTDRARSYEQYF. As DNA, the CDR3 is TGTGCCAGCAGTTTAACCGACAGGGCGCGTTCCTACGAGCAGTACTTC.

This clonotype was seen many times. The chain is built from TRBV30 and TRBJ2-3, with D hard to call. This CDR3 region has 12 residues. Germline V CDR1 and CDR2: GTSNPN, SVGIG (reference sequence). The ends were cut back, 0 bases at V and 6 bases at J, with 7 bases in the middle. The DNA for the CDR3 is TGTGCCTGGAGTGTAGGGTCGGATACGCAGTATTTT. Translated, it gives CAWSVGSDTQYF.